These 30 T cell receptor beta chains were all obtained from the same sample, sequenced in a study of T cell repertoires in cytomegalovirus infection. TCRdb re-analysed the reads in MiXCR, keeping a single row per CDR3 protein. The sample records around 550,000 distinct CDR3 sequences, approximately 26% being singletons. Sample: PBMCs. These receptors came from a human donor in good health (CMV status not recorded). Some clones in this sample may be carry-over from other donors' samples.

V gene TRBV4-1 combines with J gene TRBJ2-7, with TRBD2 matching over 10 bases. The CDR3 is made up of 18 amino acids. V dropped 1 base and J dropped 0; count of bases not matched to a gene: 9. Germline lookup yields CDR1 MGHRA and CDR2 YSYEKL. The CDR3 region has the DNA TGCGCCAGCAGCCAAGGGACTAGCGGCCCGCAGAGCTCCTACGAGCAGTACTTC. The encoded protein is CASSQGTSGPQSSYEQYF.

The J gene is TRBJ1-1, the V gene TRBV4-3; tentative D call: TRBD1 (6 bases). Between the trimmed V and J ends, which lost 1 base and 11 bases, there was a span of 14 bases. CDR3 size: 13 residues. The germline V gene encodes CDR1 LGHNA and CDR2 YSLEER. CDR3 protein: CASSQVQGLDAFF. The CDR3 DNA follows: TGCGCCAGCAGCCAAGTTCAGGGGTTGGATGCTTTCTTT.

There are a few counts of this clonotype. The chain uses TRBV7-6 and TRBJ2-1; D call uncertain. The V end was cut by 2 bases, the J end by 5 bases, with 7 bases between. This CDR3 comprises 13 residues. Germline loops: CDR1 SGHVS, CDR2 FNYEAQ. The CDR3 bases are TGTGCCAGCAGCTTACGTAACAACAATGAGCAGTTCTTC. It codes for CASSLRNNNEQFF.

The CDR3, as DNA: TGTGCCAGCAGTCTTTTGACAGGGGGAACTGAAGCTTTCTTT. Translated: CASSLLTGGTEAFF. The chain has TRBV7-2 and TRBJ1-1, with 9 positions matching TRBD1. This CDR3 is 14 amino acids long. Germline CDR1 reads SGHTA; CDR2 reads FQGNSA. The trim removed 6 bases at V and 5 bases at J, leaving 7 bases unmatched.

This rearrangement joins TRBV27 to TRBJ1-4; 10 bases fit TRBD1. Germline trimming cut 1 base from V and 0 bases from J; bases unmatched to any gene: 11. Germline V gives CDR1 MNHEY, CDR2 SMNVEV (reference sequence). The CDR3 runs 20 residues. This chain's CDR3 is CASSLFSIRDRGPTNEKLFF. CDR3 sequence (DNA): TGTGCCAGCAGTTTATTCTCCATCCGGGACAGGGGCCCAACTAATGAAAAACTGTTTTTT.

This clonotype was observed a handful of times. The chain carries TRBV6-6 and TRBJ1-5; D possibly corresponds to TRBD1 (6 bases). V dropped 7 bases and J dropped 4 bases, with 11 bases sitting between them. From germline, CDR1 is MNHNY and CDR2 SVGAGI (reference sequence). This CDR3 contains 13 residues. CDR3 DNA sequence: TGTGCCAGCACCTACACAGGGAATCAGCCCCAGCATTTT. It is translated as CASTYTGNQPQHF.

The genes are TRBV11-2 and TRBJ2-3; D not certain. Germline V gene lookup returns CDR1 SGHAT and CDR2 FQNNGV. This CDR3 has 16 residues. V was cut by 5 bases and J by 0 bases, with 15 bases left in between. CDR3 DNA sequence: TGTGCCAGCAGCCTGGAGTTCGACACTAGCACAGATACGCAGTATTTT. This gives the protein CASSLEFDTSTDTQYF. The entire variable domain, with the rest obtained from reference TRBV11-2 and TRBJ2-3, is as follows: EAGVAQSPRYKIIEKRQSVAFWCNPISGHATLYWYQQILGQGPKLLIQFQNNGVVDDSQLPKDRFSAERLKGVDSTLKIQPAKLEDSAVYLCASSLEFDTSTDTQYFGPGTRLTVL.

The chain has TRBV5-1 and TRBJ2-2, with D possibly being TRBD2 (5 bases). V gave up 3 bases and J gave up 1 base, with 7 bases separating them. CDR3 size: 14 residues. Per germline, CDR1 SGHRS and CDR2 YFSETQ. CDR3 nucleotide sequence: TGCGCCAGCAGCTGGACTGTGAACACCGGGGAGCTGTTTTTT. Amino acids: CASSWTVNTGELFF. The variable domain in full, with the rest retrieved from reference TRBV5-1 and TRBJ2-2, is KAGVTQTPRYLIKTRGQQVTLSCSPISGHRSVSWYQQTPGQGLQFLFEYFSETQRNKGNFPGRFSGRQFSNSRSEMNVSTLELGDSALYLCASSWTVNTGELFFGEGSRLTVL.

This clonotype appeared a few times. The rearrangement uses TRBV7-2 and TRBJ2-1; D is unclear. The CDR3 is made up of 14 amino acids. In germline, CDR1 is SGHTA, CDR2 FQGNSA. The ends were cut back, 1 base at V and 1 base at J, with 5 bases in the middle. The CDR3 nucleotides are TGTGCCAGCAGCTTAGTACATTCCTACAATGAGCAGTTCTTC. It encodes CASSLVHSYNEQFF. The full variable domain, in which reference TRBV7-2 and TRBJ2-1 provide the parts outside the CDR3, is GAGVSQSPSNKVTEKGKDVELRCDPISGHTALYWYRQSLGQGLEFLIYFQGNSAPDKSGLPSDRFSAERTGGSVSTLTIQRTQQEDSAVYLCASSLVHSYNEQFFGPGTRLTVL.

In its sample, this clonotype was seen a few times. V and J are TRBV6-2 or TRBV6-3 and TRBJ2-1, with TRBD2 matching 11 bases. The germline CDR1 and CDR2 sequences are MNHEY and SVGEGT. Trimming cost V 2 bases and J 8 bases; bases outside gene matches: 5. This CDR3 region has 15 residues. CDR3 loop: CASSYVTSGSDEQFF. The CDR3 DNA reads as TGTGCCAGCAGTTACGTAACTAGCGGGAGTGATGAGCAGTTCTTC.

The table lists this clonotype with many counts. V gene TRBV7-8 combines with J gene TRBJ2-1, with 11 nucleotides matching TRBD2. With V trimmed by 6 bases and J by 4 bases, 5 bases remained unmatched. In germline, CDR1 is SGHVS, CDR2 FQNEAQ. This CDR3 contains 15 residues. CDR3 amino acids: CASSLLAGAYNEQFF. As DNA, the CDR3 is TGTGCCAGCAGTCTACTAGCGGGAGCTTACAATGAGCAGTTCTTC. Full variable domain (remainder filled in from reference TRBV7-8 and TRBJ2-1): GAGVSQSPRYKVAKRGQDVALRCDPISGHVSLFWYQQALGQGPEFLTYFQNEAQLDKSGLPSDRFFAERPEGSVSTLKIQRTQQEDSAVYLCASSLLAGAYNEQFFGPGTRLTVL.

This clonotype was recorded a few times. CDR3 region: CASRSTGVDTQYF. DNA of the CDR3: TGTGCCAGCAGATCGACAGGGGTTGATACGCAGTATTTT. The V gene is TRBV6-2 or TRBV6-3, the J gene TRBJ2-3, with 8 positions matching TRBD1. The ends lost 6 bases at V and 6 bases at J; junction bases unmatched: 5. This CDR3 contains 13 residues. Germline V lookup: CDR1 MNHEY, CDR2 SVGEGT.

This clonotype was recorded at least ten times. The chain carries TRBV6-1 and TRBJ2-3; 14 bases match TRBD2. V lost 6 bases and J lost 4; bases outside the gene matches: 3. This CDR3 has 15 residues. CDR1 is MNHNS and CDR2 is SASEGT in the germline V gene. Here the CDR3 DNA reads TGTGCCAGCAGGACGACTAGCGGGGGGGCAGATACGCAGTATTTT. Amino acids: CASRTTSGGADTQYF.

This clonotype showed up many times. The rearrangement uses TRBV7-2 and TRBJ1-4, with D unresolved. The CDR3 is 18 residues long. Germline lookup yields CDR1 SGHTA and CDR2 FQGNSA. The V gene lost 0 bases and the J gene lost 2 bases, with 16 bases spanning the gap. The CDR3 region is CASSLALASPLTNEKLFF. The DNA of the CDR3 is TGTGCCAGCAGCTTAGCGCTGGCAAGCCCACTCACTAATGAAAAACTGTTTTTT.

The chain uses TRBV7-8 and TRBJ2-5; possible D gene TRBD2, 5 bases. The V gene's germline CDR1 is SGHVS and CDR2 FQNEAQ. Trimming removed 8 bases at V and 2 bases at J, with 21 bases between. The CDR3 covers 16 residues. The CDR3, as DNA: TGTGCCAGCGGAGGTATGGGCCGTGTAACTCAAGAGACCCAGTACTTC. Protein: CASGGMGRVTQETQYF.

This clonotype was seen more than once but under ten times. J is TRBJ2-1 and V is TRBV7-2, with D tentatively TRBD1 (5 bases). Per germline, CDR1 SGHTA and CDR2 FQGNSA. This CDR3 is 15 amino acids long. V lost 2 bases and J lost 4, with 12 bases in between. CDR3 in amino acids: CASSLNQGQYNEQFF. In nucleotides, the CDR3 is TGTGCCAGCAGCTTAAATCAGGGCCAATACAATGAGCAGTTCTTC.

This clonotype was detected many times. The chain is built from TRBV7-6 and TRBJ2-3; 11 bases are a match to TRBD2. Germline trimming cut 2 bases from V and 3 bases from J; bases unmatched to any gene: 4. CDR3 length: 16 residues. Germline values: CDR1 SGHVS, CDR2 FNYEAQ. The CDR3 coding sequence is TGTGCCAGCAGCTTATTGTCTAGCGGGAGGACAGATACGCAGTATTTT. This sequence encodes CASSLLSSGRTDTQYF.

The V gene is TRBV20-1, the J gene TRBJ2-5; 8 bases match TRBD1. Per germline, CDR1 DFQATT and CDR2 SNEGSKA (reference sequence). This CDR3 is built from 13 residues. J gave up 4 bases and V 3 bases, and 4 bases lay outside the gene matches. This CDR3 is CSASPDRAETQYF. The CDR3, as DNA: TGCAGTGCTAGCCCGGACAGGGCAGAGACCCAGTACTTC.

This clonotype was picked up a small number of times. This chain connects TRBV29-1 to TRBJ2-2; TRBD2 agrees at 14 bases. J was trimmed by 4 bases and V by 6 bases; bases with no gene match: 7. This CDR3 is built from 16 residues. The germline gives CDR1 SQVTM, CDR2 ANQGSEA. CDR3 nucleotides: TGCAGCGTCCGACTAGCGGGAGGGCCCTTCACCGGGGAGCTGTTTTTT. It encodes CSVRLAGGPFTGELFF.

The chain employs TRBV5-6 and TRBJ1-1; 7 positions agree with TRBD1. The V segment lost 3 bases and the J segment 4 bases; nucleotides outside the gene matches: 6. Germline V gives CDR1 SGHDT, CDR2 YYEEEE. There are 14 residues in the CDR3. DNA for the CDR3: TGTGCCAGCAGCTCCCAACGACAGGGCACTGAAGCTTTCTTT. It codes for CASSSQRQGTEAFF.

This clonotype has more than one count but fewer than ten. J is TRBJ2-2 and V is TRBV5-1, with D possibly matching TRBD1 (6 bases). The CDR3 runs to 15 residues. Deletions cut 2 bases from V and 2 bases from J, with 10 bases between. Germline loops: CDR1 SGHRS, CDR2 YFSETQ. This chain's CDR3 is CASSLQGVNTGELFF. The CDR3 DNA reads TGCGCCAGCAGCTTACAGGGTGTAAACACCGGGGAGCTGTTTTTT.

This clonotype has only a few counts. This rearrangement joins TRBV7-9 to TRBJ1-5; no definite D call. The CDR3 covers 14 residues. Germline lookup yields CDR1 SEHNR and CDR2 FQNEAQ (reference sequence). V was shortened by 3 bases and J by 5 bases, with 11 bases between the two germline ends. The CDR3 coding sequence is TGTGCCAGCAGCTTTTATGGGAGGGATCAGCCCCAGCATTTT. Its translation is CASSFYGRDQPQHF.

The chain carries TRBV12-3 or TRBV12-4 and TRBJ2-5; D may be TRBD2 (6 bases). CDR3 length equals 16 residues. V lost 2 bases, J lost 5 bases, and 18 bases lay in between. CDR3 protein: CASSLRVETSFETQYF. The CDR3 region has the DNA TGTGCCAGCAGTTTAAGAGTAGAGACTAGTTTCGAGACCCAGTACTTC.

J is TRBJ2-5 and V is TRBV19; D is possibly TRBD1 or TRBD2 (5 bases each). Trimming pared 1 base from V and 5 bases from J, leaving 17 bases between. Germline V gene lookup returns CDR1 LNHDA and CDR2 SQIVND (reference sequence). CDR3 length: 16 amino acids. Here the CDR3 DNA reads TGTGCCAGTAGTATAGGTGAGGGACGGCTCCGTGAGACCCAGTACTTC. This translates into CASSIGEGRLRETQYF.

This clonotype was counted between two and nine times. J is TRBJ2-1 and V is TRBV19; 9 bases map to TRBD1. The V segment lost 6 bases and the J segment 1 base; nucleotides outside the gene matches: 4. CDR3 size: 15 residues. Germline CDR1 and CDR2: LNHDA and SQIVND (reference sequence). This CDR3 is CASSTGGLSYNEQFF. As DNA, the CDR3 is TGTGCCAGTAGCACAGGGGGCCTGTCCTACAATGAGCAGTTCTTC.

The chain joins TRBV7-2 to TRBJ2-5; a possible D gene is TRBD2 (5 bases). There are 14 residues in the CDR3. Deletions cut 3 bases from V and 5 bases from J, with 13 bases between. CDR1 and CDR2 from the germline V gene are SGHTA and FQGNSA. In DNA form, the CDR3 reads TGTGCCAGCAGCTTCGGAGTGGAGCGGGAGACCCAGTACTTC. Amino acids: CASSFGVERETQYF. The variable domain in full, completed from reference TRBV7-2 and TRBJ2-5, reads GAGVSQSPSNKVTEKGKDVELRCDPISGHTALYWYRQSLGQGLEFLIYFQGNSAPDKSGLPSDRFSAERTGGSVSTLTIQRTQQEDSAVYLCASSFGVERETQYFGPGTRLLVL.

This clonotype has only a few counts. The CDR3 nucleotides are TGTGCCAGCAGTGTTCTCGGGTCCCGCGGTGAAGCTTTCTTT. Amino acids: CASSVLGSRGEAFF. This rearrangement joins TRBV12-3 or TRBV12-4 to TRBJ1-1; D not certain. The germline V and J ends were trimmed by 5 bases and 7 bases, with 17 bases remaining between them. The CDR3 totals 14 residues.

The J gene is TRBJ2-2, the V gene TRBV6-6; TRBD2 matches 7 bases. From germline, CDR1 is MNHNY and CDR2 SVGAGI (reference sequence). The CDR3 totals 18 residues. With V trimmed by 0 bases and J by 0 bases, 7 bases remained unmatched. The CDR3 region is CASSYSASSGTNTGELFF. The CDR3 nucleotides read TGTGCCAGCAGTTACTCGGCGTCTAGCGGAACGAACACCGGGGAGCTGTTTTTT.

In this sample, this clonotype turned up a few times. This chain joins TRBV7-9 and TRBJ2-7; 14 nucleotides agree with TRBD2. After removal of 0 bases from V and 3 bases from J, the junction contained 1 base not matched to a gene. Germline CDR1 reads SEHNR; CDR2 reads FQNEAQ (reference sequence). The CDR3 is made up of 16 amino acids. The CDR3: CASSLAGLAGGYEQYV. The CDR3 region has the DNA TGTGCCAGCAGCTTAGCTGGACTAGCGGGAGGCTACGAGCAGTACGTC.

This rearrangement joins TRBV6-2 or TRBV6-3 to TRBJ2-5, with 11 bases matching TRBD2. There are 13 residues in the CDR3. Looked up from germline, CDR1 is MNHEY and CDR2 is SVGEGT. Trimming took 5 bases from V and 4 from J; bases not matched to a gene: 0. CDR3 coding DNA: TGTGCCAGCAGTGGGACTAGCGGAGAGACCCAGTACTTC. This codes for CASSGTSGETQYF.